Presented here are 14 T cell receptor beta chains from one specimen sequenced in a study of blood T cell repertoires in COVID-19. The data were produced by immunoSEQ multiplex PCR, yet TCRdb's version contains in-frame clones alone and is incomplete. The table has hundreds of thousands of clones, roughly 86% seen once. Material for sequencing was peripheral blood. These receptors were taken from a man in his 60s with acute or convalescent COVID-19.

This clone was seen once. The CDR3 reads CASSRAGRYNEQFF. DNA for the CDR3: TGTGCCAGCAGTAGGGCTGGGAGGTACAATGAGCAGTTCTTC. The rearrangement uses TRBV6-5 and TRBJ2-1, with D possibly TRBD2 on 6 matching bases. From germline, CDR1 is MNHEY and CDR2 SVGAGI. CDR3 size: 14 residues. V gave up 5 bases and J gave up 4 bases, with 12 bases separating them.

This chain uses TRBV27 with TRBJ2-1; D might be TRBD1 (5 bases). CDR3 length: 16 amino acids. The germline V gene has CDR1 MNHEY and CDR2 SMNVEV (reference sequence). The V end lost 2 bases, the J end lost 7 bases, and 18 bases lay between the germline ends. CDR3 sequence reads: CASSLRGLAEPNEQFF. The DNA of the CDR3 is TGTGCCAGCAGTTTAAGGGGCTTGGCGGAGCCTAATGAGCAGTTCTTC.

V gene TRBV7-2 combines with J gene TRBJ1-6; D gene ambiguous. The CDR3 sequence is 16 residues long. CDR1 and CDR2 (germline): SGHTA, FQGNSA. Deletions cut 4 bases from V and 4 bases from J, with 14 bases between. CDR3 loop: CASSSFSTGYNSPLHF. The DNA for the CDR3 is TGTGCCAGCAGCTCCTTTTCGACGGGGTATAATTCACCCCTCCACTTT.

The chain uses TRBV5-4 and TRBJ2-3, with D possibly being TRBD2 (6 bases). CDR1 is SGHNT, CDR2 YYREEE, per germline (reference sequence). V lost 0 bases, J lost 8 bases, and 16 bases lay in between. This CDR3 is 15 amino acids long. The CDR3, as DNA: TGTGCCAGCAGCTTGGCCGGAAGGGAGGTTGGTACGCAGTATTTT. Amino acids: CASSLAGREVGTQYF.

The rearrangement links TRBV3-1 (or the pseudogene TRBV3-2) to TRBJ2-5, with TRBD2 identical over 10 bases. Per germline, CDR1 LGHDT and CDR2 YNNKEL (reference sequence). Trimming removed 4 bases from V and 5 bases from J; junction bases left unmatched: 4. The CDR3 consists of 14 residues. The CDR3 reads CASSPAGGFETQYF. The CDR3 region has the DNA TGTGCCAGCAGCCCAGCGGGGGGGTTTGAGACCCAGTACTTC.

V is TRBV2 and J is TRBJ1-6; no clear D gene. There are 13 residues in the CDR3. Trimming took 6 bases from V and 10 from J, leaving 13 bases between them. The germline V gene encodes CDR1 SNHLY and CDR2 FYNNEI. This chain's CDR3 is CASRAYGESPLHF. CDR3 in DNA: TGTGCCAGCAGGGCCTACGGAGAATCACCCCTCCACTTT.

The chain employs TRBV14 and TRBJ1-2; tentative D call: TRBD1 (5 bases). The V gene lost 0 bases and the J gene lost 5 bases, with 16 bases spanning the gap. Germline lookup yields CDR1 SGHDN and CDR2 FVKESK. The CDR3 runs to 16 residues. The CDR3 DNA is TGTGCCAGCAGCCAAGAGGGGGGTCCTTGGGGATATGGCTACACCTTC. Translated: CASSQEGGPWGYGYTF.

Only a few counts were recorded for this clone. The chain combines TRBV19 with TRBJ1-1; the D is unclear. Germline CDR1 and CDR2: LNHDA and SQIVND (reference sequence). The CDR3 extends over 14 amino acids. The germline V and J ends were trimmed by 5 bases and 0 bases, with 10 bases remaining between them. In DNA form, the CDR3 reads TGTGCCAGTAGTCCCGGAGGAGTGAACACTGAAGCTTTCTTT. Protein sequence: CASSPGGVNTEAFF.

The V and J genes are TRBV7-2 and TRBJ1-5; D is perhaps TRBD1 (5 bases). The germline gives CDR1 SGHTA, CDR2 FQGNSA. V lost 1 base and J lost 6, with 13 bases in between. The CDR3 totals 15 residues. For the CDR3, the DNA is TGTGCCAGCAGCTTAGGGCGGCAGGGTACTCAGCCCCAGCATTTT. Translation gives CASSLGRQGTQPQHF.

The CDR3 loop is CASSERGQGSFSGNTIYF. DNA for the CDR3: TGTGCCAGCAGTGAAAGGGGACAGGGGTCCTTTTCTGGAAACACCATATATTTT. The chain is built from TRBV2 and TRBJ1-3; 10 nucleotides line up with TRBD1. The V gene end was trimmed by 2 bases and the J gene end by 1 base; junction bases not matched to a gene: 8. This CDR3 spans 18 amino acids. Germline lookup yields CDR1 SNHLY and CDR2 FYNNEI.

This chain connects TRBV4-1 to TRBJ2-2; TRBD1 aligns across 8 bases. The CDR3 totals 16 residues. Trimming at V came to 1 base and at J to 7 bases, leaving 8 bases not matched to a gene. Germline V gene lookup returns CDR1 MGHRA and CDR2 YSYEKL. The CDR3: CASSQGGQGAHGELFF. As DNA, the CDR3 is TGCGCCAGCAGCCAAGGGGGGCAGGGGGCTCACGGGGAGCTGTTTTTT.

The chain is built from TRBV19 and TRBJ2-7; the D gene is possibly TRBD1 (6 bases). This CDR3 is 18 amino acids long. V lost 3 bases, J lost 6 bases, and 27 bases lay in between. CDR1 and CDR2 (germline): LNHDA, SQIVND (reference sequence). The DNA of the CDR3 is TGTGCCAGTAGTATCAGGGGACAACAGGGTCAGACGCTCCCCGAGCAGTACTTC. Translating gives CASSIRGQQGQTLPEQYF. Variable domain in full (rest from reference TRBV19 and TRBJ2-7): DGGITQSPKYLFRKEGQNVTLSCEQNLNHDAMYWYRQDPGQGLRLIYYSQIVNDFQKGDIAEGYSVSREKKESFPLTVTSAQKNPTAFYLCASSIRGQQGQTLPEQYFGPGTRLTVT.

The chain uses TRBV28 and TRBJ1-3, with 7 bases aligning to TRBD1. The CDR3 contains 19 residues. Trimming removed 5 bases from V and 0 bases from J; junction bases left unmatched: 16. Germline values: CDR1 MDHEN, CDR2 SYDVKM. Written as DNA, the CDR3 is TGTGCCAGCAGTCCCCCGAGAGCCCTTGACAGGGTCTCTGGAAACACCATATATTTT. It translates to CASSPPRALDRVSGNTIYF.

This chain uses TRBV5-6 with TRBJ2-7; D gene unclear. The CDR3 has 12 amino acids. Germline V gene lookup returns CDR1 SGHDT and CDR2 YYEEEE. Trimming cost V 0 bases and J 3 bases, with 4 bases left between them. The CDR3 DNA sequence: TGTGCCAGCAGCTTGGCTTACTACGAGCAGTACTTC. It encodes CASSLAYYEQYF. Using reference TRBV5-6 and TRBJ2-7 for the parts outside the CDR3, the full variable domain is DAGVTQSPTHLIKTRGQQVTLRCSPKSGHDTVSWYQQALGQGPQFIFQYYEEEERQRGNFPDRFSGHQFPNYSSELNVNALLLGDSALYLCASSLAYYEQYFGPGTRLTVT.